Each of the 26 T cell receptor beta chains below was sequenced from the same sample in a study of spatial heterogeneity in lung cancer. TCRdb ran MiXCR on the 5' RACE reads and lists one entry per CDR3 protein. The profile shows roughly 110,000 distinct CDR3 sequences, more than 10% of them singletons. Time point specified: blood at routine non-recurrence follow-up after resection. Sequencing was performed on PBMCs, taken at follow-up. Receptors originate from a female donor with early-stage non-small cell lung cancer.

The genes are TRBV11-2 and TRBJ2-3, with D possibly TRBD1 on 5 matching bases. This CDR3 has 15 amino acids. Germline loops: CDR1 SGHAT, CDR2 FQNNGV. V dropped 1 base and J dropped 2 bases, with 10 bases sitting between them. Written as DNA, the CDR3 is TGTGCCAGCAGCTTAGTGGGGCAATACACAGATACGCAGTATTTT. Translating it yields CASSLVGQYTDTQYF. Variable domain in full (rest from reference TRBV11-2 and TRBJ2-3): EAGVAQSPRYKIIEKRQSVAFWCNPISGHATLYWYQQILGQGPKLLIQFQNNGVVDDSQLPKDRFSAERLKGVDSTLKIQPAKLEDSAVYLCASSLVGQYTDTQYFGPGTRLTVL.

This sequence joins TRBV7-3 and TRBJ2-3, with 12 bases lining up with TRBD2. The germline V gene encodes CDR1 SGHTA and CDR2 FQGTGA. This CDR3 contains 20 residues. The ends lost 2 bases at V and 0 bases at J; junction bases unmatched: 12. The CDR3 is CASSLSILGLAGISTDTQYF. CDR3 coding DNA: TGTGCCAGCAGCTTATCGATCCTTGGACTAGCGGGAATTAGCACAGATACGCAGTATTTT.

The chain couples TRBV5-6 to TRBJ2-7, with a weak D call TRBD1 (5 bases). Germline lookup yields CDR1 SGHDT and CDR2 YYEEEE. V lost 0 bases to trimming and J lost 5 bases, with 12 bases between them. The CDR3 spans 14 residues. CDR3 residues: CASSLDSPGNEQYF. CDR3 in DNA: TGTGCCAGCAGCTTGGATAGCCCAGGGAACGAGCAGTACTTC.

This clonotype was seen ten or more times. CDR3: CASSSISGIYTDTQYF. Written as DNA, the CDR3 is TGTGCCAGCAGCTCGATTAGCGGAATATACACAGATACGCAGTATTTT. This rearrangement joins TRBV11-3 to TRBJ2-3; weak D call: TRBD2 (6 bases). The CDR3 is 16 residues long. The germline V and J ends were trimmed by 4 bases and 2 bases, with 16 bases remaining between them. Germline CDR1 reads SGHNT; CDR2 reads YENEEA. The variable domain in full, completed from reference TRBV11-3 and TRBJ2-3, reads EAGVVQSPRYKIIEKKQPVAFWCNPISGHNTLYWYLQNLGQGPELLIRYENEEAVDDSQLPKDRFSAERLKGVDSTLKIQPAELGDSAVYLCASSSISGIYTDTQYFGPGTRLTVL.

The V gene is TRBV28, the J gene TRBJ1-1; D gene uncertain. CDR1 and CDR2 from the germline V gene are MDHEN and SYDVKM. The V gene lost 8 bases and the J gene lost 1 base, with 14 bases spanning the gap. The CDR3 runs to 14 residues. The CDR3 DNA reads as TGTGCCAGCGGGATCCGAATTTGGAACACTGAAGCTTTCTTT. Its protein product is CASGIRIWNTEAFF.

This clonotype was recorded at least ten times. This chain connects TRBV11-2 to TRBJ2-5; D possibly corresponds to TRBD2 (6 bases). The length of the CDR3 is 14 residues. The germline V and J ends were trimmed by 4 bases and 1 base, with 10 bases remaining between them. Germline assignment: CDR1 SGHAT and CDR2 FQNNGV. The DNA for the CDR3 is TGTGCCAGCAGCTCTCGGAGGGCCCAAGAGACCCAGTACTTC. Translation: CASSSRRAQETQYF.

The chain combines TRBV24-1 with TRBJ2-2; TRBD1 matches at 7 bases. Trimming cost V 5 bases and J 0 bases; bases outside gene matches: 5. The V gene's germline CDR1 is KGHDR and CDR2 SFDVKD. There are 16 residues in the CDR3. This CDR3 reads CATSGVDRTNTGELFF. CDR3 coding DNA: TGTGCCACCAGTGGGGTGGACAGGACGAACACCGGGGAGCTGTTTTTT.

This clonotype was observed many times. This chain connects TRBV24-1 to TRBJ2-7; the D gene could be TRBD1 or TRBD2 (5 bases each). Germline CDR1 KGHDR, CDR2 SFDVKD. With 5 bases removed from V and 3 bases from J, the gap between germline ends came to 10 bases. This CDR3 is 13 amino acids long. The CDR3 sequence: CATSGREHYEQYF. Written as DNA, the CDR3 is TGTGCCACCAGTGGCAGGGAGCACTACGAGCAGTACTTC.

The chain carries TRBV28 and TRBJ1-1, with 8 bases that match TRBD1. This CDR3 region has 17 residues. Unmatched junction bases numbered 17, after V lost 7 bases and J lost 4 bases. The germline V gene encodes CDR1 MDHEN and CDR2 SYDVKM. DNA for the CDR3: TGTGCCAGCACCCCAGCCCGGGCAGGGGGCTCGGGCACTGAAGCTTTCTTT. Translating it yields CASTPARAGGSGTEAFF.

The chain recombines TRBV6-5 with TRBJ2-4, with D unresolved. V was cut by 7 bases and J by 5 bases, with 9 bases left in between. The CDR3 is made up of 12 amino acids. Germline V gene lookup returns CDR1 MNHEY and CDR2 SVGAGI. The CDR3 reads CASKDTQNIQYF. CDR3 DNA sequence: TGTGCCAGCAAAGACACCCAAAACATTCAGTACTTC.

This sequence joins TRBV6-2 or TRBV6-3 and TRBJ1-1; D remains ambiguous. CDR3 size: 13 residues. V lost 1 base, J lost 2 bases, and 5 bases lay in between. Germline V lookup: CDR1 MNHEY, CDR2 SVGEGT. The CDR3 here is CASSYFQNTEAFF. The CDR3 DNA is TGTGCCAGCAGTTACTTCCAAAACACTGAAGCTTTCTTT.

The V gene is TRBV5-1, the J gene TRBJ2-2; no clear D gene. V was cut by 0 bases and J by 3 bases, with 9 bases left in between. The CDR3 is made up of 15 amino acids. CDR1 is SGHRS, CDR2 YFSETQ, per germline. The CDR3 DNA reads as TGCGCCAGCAGCTTGGCTGGGGTGTACACCGGGGAGCTGTTTTTT. It is translated as CASSLAGVYTGELFF.

The table lists this clonotype with a few counts. The V call is TRBV5-1, the J call TRBJ2-5, with D perhaps assigned TRBD1 or TRBD2 (5 bases each). Germline V CDR1 and CDR2: SGHRS, YFSETQ. The V and J ends lost 3 bases and 1 base respectively, with 13 bases between them. The CDR3 runs to 15 residues. The chain's CDR3 is CASSSPEGSQETQYF. CDR3 coding DNA: TGCGCCAGCAGCTCACCAGAGGGGTCCCAAGAGACCCAGTACTTC.

The chain has TRBV2 and TRBJ2-5; a weak D match, TRBD1 (5 bases). V gave up 8 bases and J gave up 5 bases, with 12 bases separating them. Germline V gene sequence: CDR1 SNHLY, CDR2 FYNNEI. This CDR3 comprises 12 residues. In nucleotides, the CDR3 is TGTGCCAGCGGAAGGGGCACGGAGACCCAGTACTTC. It codes for CASGRGTETQYF.

V gene TRBV24-1 combines with J gene TRBJ2-3, with no clear D. This CDR3 contains 17 residues. Germline CDR1 KGHDR, CDR2 SFDVKD. The V and J ends lost 5 bases and 0 bases respectively, with 17 bases between them. The CDR3 DNA follows: TGTGCCACCAGTGCTAGACGATTAAGCTCTAGCACAGATACGCAGTATTTT. Residues: CATSARRLSSSTDTQYF.

This sequence joins TRBV7-7 and TRBJ2-2; D unclear. With 5 bases removed from V and 7 bases from J, the gap between germline ends came to 14 bases. Germline CDR1 is SSHAT and CDR2 is FNYEAQ (reference sequence). This CDR3 contains 14 residues. The DNA for the CDR3 is TGTGCCAGCAGCCTCCAAAATACGGTCGGGGAGCTGTTTTTT. Its translation: CASSLQNTVGELFF.

This clonotype was recorded a few times. The CDR3 here is CASSLDLAVSAEAFF. The CDR3 DNA reads TGTGCCAGCAGCTTAGACTTGGCGGTTTCCGCTGAAGCTTTCTTT. The chain links TRBV11-2 to TRBJ1-1; D remains ambiguous. CDR1 is SGHAT, CDR2 FQNNGV, per germline. The length of the CDR3 is 15 residues. The V end lost 0 bases, the J end lost 6 bases, and 14 bases lay between the germline ends.

V usage is TRBV7-2 and J usage is TRBJ1-4; 7 bases are a match to TRBD1. This CDR3 comprises 15 residues. V dropped 4 bases and J dropped 2; count of bases not matched to a gene: 4. Germline V gene sequence: CDR1 SGHTA, CDR2 FQGNSA. CDR3 coding DNA: TGTGCCAGCAGCTCCACGGGACAGACTAATGAAAAACTGTTTTTT. This encodes CASSSTGQTNEKLFF.

This chain connects TRBV19 to TRBJ2-1, with a weak D call TRBD2 (5 bases). The ends were cut back, 1 base at V and 9 bases at J, with 10 bases in the middle. This CDR3 is 13 amino acids long. Germline CDR1 reads LNHDA; CDR2 reads SQIVND (reference sequence). CDR3 bases: TGTGCCAGTAGTATAGTGACTATCAGTGAGCAGTTCTTC. This encodes CASSIVTISEQFF.

V and J are TRBV4-1 and TRBJ2-1, with D perhaps TRBD2 (5 bases). This CDR3 is 14 amino acids long. Germline CDR1 is MGHRA and CDR2 is YSYEKL. V gave up 3 bases and J gave up 4 bases, with 10 bases separating them. CDR3 protein: CASSQWGAYNEQFF. DNA of the CDR3: TGCGCCAGCAGCCAGTGGGGAGCATACAATGAGCAGTTCTTC.

This clonotype came up many times. The chain links TRBV19 to TRBJ1-5; TRBD1 aligns across 7 bases. The germline CDR1 and CDR2 sequences are LNHDA and SQIVND (reference sequence). V lost 4 bases and J lost 5; bases outside the gene matches: 8. The CDR3 has 15 residues. The CDR3 is CASSTVDRPYQPQHF. CDR3 DNA: TGTGCCAGTAGTACGGTGGACAGGCCTTATCAGCCCCAGCATTTT. The full variable domain, completed using reference TRBV19 and TRBJ1-5, is DGGITQSPKYLFRKEGQNVTLSCEQNLNHDAMYWYRQDPGQGLRLIYYSQIVNDFQKGDIAEGYSVSREKKESFPLTVTSAQKNPTAFYLCASSTVDRPYQPQHFGDGTRLSIL.

CDR3 sequence: CSALSRLSHEKLFF. The CDR3 DNA follows: TGCAGTGCTCTCTCTAGATTGTCACATGAAAAACTGTTTTTT. J is TRBJ1-4 and V is TRBV20-1; D is undetermined. Trimming cost V 5 bases and J 6 bases, with 16 bases left between them. Germline CDR1 reads DFQATT; CDR2 reads SNEGSKA (reference sequence). This CDR3 has 14 residues.

This clonotype has ten or more counts. The gene calls are TRBV7-9 and TRBJ1-2; no firm D call. V was trimmed by 2 bases and J by 3 bases, leaving 10 bases between them. The CDR3 contains 14 residues. Germline V lookup: CDR1 SEHNR, CDR2 FQNEAQ (reference sequence). DNA of the CDR3: TGTGCCAGCAGCTTAACGCAGGCTCACTATGGCTACACCTTC. It translates to CASSLTQAHYGYTF.

In this sample, this clonotype turned up many times. The chain employs TRBV9 and TRBJ2-5, with 14 bases that match TRBD2. V lost 5 bases, J lost 4 bases, and 13 bases stayed unmatched. CDR1 and CDR2 from the germline V gene are SGDLS and YYNGEE. This CDR3 is built from 18 residues. The CDR3: CASRETNLGLAGAETQYF. In DNA, the CDR3 is TGTGCCAGCAGAGAAACGAATTTGGGACTAGCGGGAGCAGAGACCCAGTACTTC.

The rearrangement joins TRBV12-3 or TRBV12-4 to TRBJ2-5; maybe TRBD2 (5 bases). V lost 8 bases and J 7 bases, leaving 26 bases between the germline ends. The CDR3 length is 16 residues. The CDR3 reads CASGPTMTTSPGTQYF. The DNA of the CDR3 is TGTGCCAGCGGACCGACTATGACAACCTCACCGGGGACCCAGTACTTC.

This clonotype was observed a few times. The chain employs TRBV7-8 and TRBJ2-1; D is ambiguous. Germline assignment: CDR1 SGHVS and CDR2 FQNEAQ. CDR3 length equals 13 residues. Between the trimmed V and J ends, which lost 0 bases and 8 bases, there was a span of 8 bases. The CDR3 DNA follows: TGTGCCAGCAGCTTAGCGGATATCTATGAGCAGTTCTTC. Protein product: CASSLADIYEQFF.